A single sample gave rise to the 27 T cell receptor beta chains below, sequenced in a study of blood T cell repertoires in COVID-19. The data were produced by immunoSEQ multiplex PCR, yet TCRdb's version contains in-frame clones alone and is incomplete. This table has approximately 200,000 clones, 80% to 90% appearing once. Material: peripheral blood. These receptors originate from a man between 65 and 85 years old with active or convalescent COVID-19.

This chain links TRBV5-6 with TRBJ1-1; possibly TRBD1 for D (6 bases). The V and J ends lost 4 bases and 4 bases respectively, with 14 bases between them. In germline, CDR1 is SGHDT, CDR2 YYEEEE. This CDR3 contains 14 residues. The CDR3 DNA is TGTGCCAGCAGCGGGTCAGGGGCTCCCACTGAAGCTTTCTTT. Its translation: CASSGSGAPTEAFF.

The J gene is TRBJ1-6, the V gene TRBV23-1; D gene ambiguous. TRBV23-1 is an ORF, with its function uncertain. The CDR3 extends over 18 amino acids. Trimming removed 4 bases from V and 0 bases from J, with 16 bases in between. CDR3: CASSPFFRGSSYNSPLHF. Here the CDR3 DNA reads TGCGCCAGCAGTCCCTTCTTTAGAGGGAGCTCCTATAATTCACCCCTCCACTTT.

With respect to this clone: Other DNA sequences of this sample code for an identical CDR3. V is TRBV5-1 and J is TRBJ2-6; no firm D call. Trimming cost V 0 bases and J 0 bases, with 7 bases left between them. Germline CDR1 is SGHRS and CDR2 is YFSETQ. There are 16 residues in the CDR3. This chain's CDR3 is CASSLAPGSGANVLTF. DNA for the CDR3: TGCGCCAGCAGCTTGGCCCCGGGCTCTGGGGCCAACGTCCTGACTTTC. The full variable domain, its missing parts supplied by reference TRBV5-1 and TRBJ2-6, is KAGVTQTPRYLIKTRGQQVTLSCSPISGHRSVSWYQQTPGQGLQFLFEYFSETQRNKGNFPGRFSGRQFSNSRSEMNVSTLELGDSALYLCASSLAPGSGANVLTFGAGSRLTVL.

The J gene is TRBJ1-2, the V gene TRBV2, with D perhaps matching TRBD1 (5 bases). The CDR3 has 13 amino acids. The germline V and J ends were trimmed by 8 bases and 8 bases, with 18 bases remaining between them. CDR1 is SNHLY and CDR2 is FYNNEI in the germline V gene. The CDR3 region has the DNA TGTGCCAGCTTCTCGGACGGGACTGGAGGCTACACCTTC. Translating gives CASFSDGTGGYTF.

CDR3 nucleotides: TGTGCCAGCAGCCCGAGTCGGGCAGATACGCAGTATTTT. The encoded protein is CASSPSRADTQYF. The rearrangement uses TRBV12-3 or TRBV12-4 and TRBJ2-3; no reliable D call. The V end lost 6 bases, the J end lost 4 bases, and 11 bases lay between the germline ends. This CDR3 has 13 amino acids.

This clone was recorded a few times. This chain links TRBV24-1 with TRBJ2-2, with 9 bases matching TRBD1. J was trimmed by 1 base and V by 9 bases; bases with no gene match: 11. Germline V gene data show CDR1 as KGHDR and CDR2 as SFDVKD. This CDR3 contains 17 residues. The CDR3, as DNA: TGTGCCACCTCCGGGACAGGGAAAATCTTGAACACCGGGGAGCTGTTTTTT. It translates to CATSGTGKILNTGELFF.

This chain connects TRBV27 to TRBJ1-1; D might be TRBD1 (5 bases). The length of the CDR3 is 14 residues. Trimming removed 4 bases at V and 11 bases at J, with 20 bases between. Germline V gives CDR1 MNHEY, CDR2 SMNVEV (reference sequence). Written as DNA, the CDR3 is TGTGCCAGCAGTTCGCAGGGCAGCGGGCCCCTGGCTTTCTTT. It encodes CASSSQGSGPLAFF.

The CDR3 DNA follows: TGTGCCAGCTCACCACCCGGCAGGGGTACCTATGGCTACACCTTC. Protein sequence: CASSPPGRGTYGYTF. The rearrangement uses TRBV18 and TRBJ1-2; D might be TRBD1 (6 bases). There are 15 residues in the CDR3. Germline V lookup: CDR1 KGHSH, CDR2 LQKENI. V lost 0 bases, J lost 4 bases, and 12 bases lay in between.

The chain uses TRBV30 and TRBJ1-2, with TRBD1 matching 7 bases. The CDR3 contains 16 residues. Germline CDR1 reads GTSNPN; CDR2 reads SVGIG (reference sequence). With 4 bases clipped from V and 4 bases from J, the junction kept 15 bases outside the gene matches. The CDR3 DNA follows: TGTGCCTGGACCCGGACCGGGACAGAAAATGGCTATGGCTACACCTTC. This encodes CAWTRTGTENGYGYTF.

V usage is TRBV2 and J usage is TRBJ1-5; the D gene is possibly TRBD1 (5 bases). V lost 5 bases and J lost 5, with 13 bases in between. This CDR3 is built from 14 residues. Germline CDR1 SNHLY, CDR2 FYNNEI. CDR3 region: CASSLRGSDQPQHF. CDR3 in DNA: TGTGCCAGCAGTCTCCGGGGGTCAGATCAGCCCCAGCATTTT.

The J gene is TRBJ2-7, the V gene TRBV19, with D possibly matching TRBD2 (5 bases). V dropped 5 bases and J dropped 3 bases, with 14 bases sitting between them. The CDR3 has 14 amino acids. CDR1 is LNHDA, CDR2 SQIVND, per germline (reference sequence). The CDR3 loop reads CASSLKVGNYEQYF. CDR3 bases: TGTGCCAGTAGTCTCAAGGTCGGGAACTACGAGCAGTACTTC.

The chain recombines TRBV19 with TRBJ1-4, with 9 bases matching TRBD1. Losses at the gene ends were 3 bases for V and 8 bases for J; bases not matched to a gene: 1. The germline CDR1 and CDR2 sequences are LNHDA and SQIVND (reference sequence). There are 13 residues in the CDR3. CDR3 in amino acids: CASSIDRGEKLFF. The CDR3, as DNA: TGTGCCAGTAGTATTGACAGGGGGGAAAAACTGTTTTTT.

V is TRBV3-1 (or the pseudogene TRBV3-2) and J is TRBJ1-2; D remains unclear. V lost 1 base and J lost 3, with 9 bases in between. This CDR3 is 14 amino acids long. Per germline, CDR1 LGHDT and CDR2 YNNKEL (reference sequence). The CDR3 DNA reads TGTGCCAGCAGCCAAGTCGGGTTGCACTATGGCTACACCTTC. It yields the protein CASSQVGLHYGYTF.

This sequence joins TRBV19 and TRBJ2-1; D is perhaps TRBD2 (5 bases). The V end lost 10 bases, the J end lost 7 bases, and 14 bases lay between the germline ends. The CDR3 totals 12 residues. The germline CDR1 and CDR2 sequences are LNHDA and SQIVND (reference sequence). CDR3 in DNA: TGTGCCACAAGGGAGTTGGGGAATGAGCAGTTCTTC. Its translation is CATRELGNEQFF.

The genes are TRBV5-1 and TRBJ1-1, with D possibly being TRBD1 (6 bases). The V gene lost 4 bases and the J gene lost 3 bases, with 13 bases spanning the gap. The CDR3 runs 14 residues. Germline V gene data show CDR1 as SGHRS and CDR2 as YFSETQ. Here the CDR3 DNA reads TGCGCCAGCAGCCTCCGGGACACCGACACTGAAGCTTTCTTT. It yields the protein CASSLRDTDTEAFF. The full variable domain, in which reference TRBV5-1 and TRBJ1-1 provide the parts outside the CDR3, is KAGVTQTPRYLIKTRGQQVTLSCSPISGHRSVSWYQQTPGQGLQFLFEYFSETQRNKGNFPGRFSGRQFSNSRSEMNVSTLELGDSALYLCASSLRDTDTEAFFGQGTRLTVV.

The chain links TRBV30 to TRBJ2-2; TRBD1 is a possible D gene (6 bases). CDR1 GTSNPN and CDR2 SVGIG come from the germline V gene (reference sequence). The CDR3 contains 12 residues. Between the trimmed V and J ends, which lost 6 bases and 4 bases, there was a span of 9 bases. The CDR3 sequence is CACVGGTGELFF. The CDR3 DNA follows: TGTGCCTGCGTAGGGGGCACCGGGGAGCTGTTTTTT.

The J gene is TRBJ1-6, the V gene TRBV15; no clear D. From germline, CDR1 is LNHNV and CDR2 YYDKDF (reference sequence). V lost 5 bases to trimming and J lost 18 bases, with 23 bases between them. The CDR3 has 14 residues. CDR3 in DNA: TGTGCCACCAGCCTTGGACCGGGGTACCCTATCTCCCACTTT. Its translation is CATSLGPGYPISHF.

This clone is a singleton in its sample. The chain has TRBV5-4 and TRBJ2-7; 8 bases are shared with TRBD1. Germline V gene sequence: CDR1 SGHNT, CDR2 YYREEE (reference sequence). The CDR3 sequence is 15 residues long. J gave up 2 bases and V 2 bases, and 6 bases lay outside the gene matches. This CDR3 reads CASSLTGTGTYEQYF. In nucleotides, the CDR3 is TGTGCCAGCAGCTTAACCGGGACAGGCACCTACGAGCAGTACTTC. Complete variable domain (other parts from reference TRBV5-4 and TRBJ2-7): ETGVTQSPTHLIKTRGQQVTLRCSSQSGHNTVSWYQQALGQGPQFIFQYYREEENGRGNFPPRFSGLQFPNYSSELNVNALELDDSALYLCASSLTGTGTYEQYFGPGTRLTVT.

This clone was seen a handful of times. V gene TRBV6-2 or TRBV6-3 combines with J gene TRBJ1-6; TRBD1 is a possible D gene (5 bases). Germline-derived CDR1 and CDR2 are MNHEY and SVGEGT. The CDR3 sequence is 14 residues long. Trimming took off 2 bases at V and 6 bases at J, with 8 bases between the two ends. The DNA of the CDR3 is TGTGCCAGCAGTTACCCGCAGGGTAATTCACCCCTCCACTTT. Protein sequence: CASSYPQGNSPLHF.

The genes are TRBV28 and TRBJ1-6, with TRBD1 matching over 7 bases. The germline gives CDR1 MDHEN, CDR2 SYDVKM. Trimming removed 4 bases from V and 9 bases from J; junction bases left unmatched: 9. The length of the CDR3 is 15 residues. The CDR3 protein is CASSYPGTASSPLHF. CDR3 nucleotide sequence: TGTGCCAGCAGTTACCCCGGGACAGCATCTTCACCCCTCCACTTT.

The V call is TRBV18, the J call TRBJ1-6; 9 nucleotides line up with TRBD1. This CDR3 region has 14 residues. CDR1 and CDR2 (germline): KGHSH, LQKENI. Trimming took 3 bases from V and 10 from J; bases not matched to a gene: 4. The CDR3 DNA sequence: TGTGCCAGCTCACCGACAGGGGGTGAATCACCCCTCCACTTT. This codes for CASSPTGGESPLHF.

The CDR3: CASSLDHSEQFF. The CDR3 DNA sequence: TGTGCCAGCAGCTTAGATCATTCTGAGCAGTTCTTC. The genes are TRBV7-2 and TRBJ2-1; D gene uncertain. Trimming shortened V by 1 base and J by 9 bases, and 7 bases separated the two germline ends. This CDR3 is built from 12 residues. CDR1 and CDR2 (germline): SGHTA, FQGNSA.

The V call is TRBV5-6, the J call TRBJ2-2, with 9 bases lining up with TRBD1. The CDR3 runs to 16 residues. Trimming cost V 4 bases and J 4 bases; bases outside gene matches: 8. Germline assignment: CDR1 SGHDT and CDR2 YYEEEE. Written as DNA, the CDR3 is TGTGCCAGCAGCCTAACCGGGACAGGGATCACCGGGGAGCTGTTTTTT. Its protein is CASSLTGTGITGELFF. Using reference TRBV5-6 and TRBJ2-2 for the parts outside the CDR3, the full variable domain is DAGVTQSPTHLIKTRGQQVTLRCSPKSGHDTVSWYQQALGQGPQFIFQYYEEEERQRGNFPDRFSGHQFPNYSSELNVNALLLGDSALYLCASSLTGTGITGELFFGEGSRLTVL.

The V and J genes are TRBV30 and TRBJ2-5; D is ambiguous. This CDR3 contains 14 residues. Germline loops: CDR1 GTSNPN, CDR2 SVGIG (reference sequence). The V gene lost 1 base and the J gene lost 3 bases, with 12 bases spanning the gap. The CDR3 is CAWSGGDGKETQYF. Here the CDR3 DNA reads TGTGCCTGGAGTGGAGGAGACGGAAAAGAGACCCAGTACTTC.

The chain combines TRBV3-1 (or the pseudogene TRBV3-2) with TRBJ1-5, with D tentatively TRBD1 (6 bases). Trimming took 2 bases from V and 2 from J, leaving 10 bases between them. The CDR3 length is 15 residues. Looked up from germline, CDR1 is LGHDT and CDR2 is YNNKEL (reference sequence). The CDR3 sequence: CASSQSGVRNQPQHF. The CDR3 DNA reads TGTGCCAGCAGCCAATCAGGGGTGCGCAATCAGCCCCAGCATTTT.

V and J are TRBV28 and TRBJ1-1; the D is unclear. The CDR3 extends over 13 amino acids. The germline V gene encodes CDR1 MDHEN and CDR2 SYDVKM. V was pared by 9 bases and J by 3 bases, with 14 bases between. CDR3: CASGGVEYTEAFF. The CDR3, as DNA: TGTGCCAGTGGCGGGGTCGAATACACTGAAGCTTTCTTT. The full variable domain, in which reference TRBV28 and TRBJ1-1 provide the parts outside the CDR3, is DVKVTQSSRYLVKRTGEKVFLECVQDMDHENMFWYRQDPGLGLRLIYFSYDVKMKEKGDIPEGYSVSREKKERFSLILESASTNQTSMYLCASGGVEYTEAFFGQGTRLTVV.

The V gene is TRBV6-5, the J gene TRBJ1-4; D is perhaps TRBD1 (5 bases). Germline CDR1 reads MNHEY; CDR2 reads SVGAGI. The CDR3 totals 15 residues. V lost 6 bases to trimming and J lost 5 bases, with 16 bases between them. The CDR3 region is CASRRDSKRNEKLFF. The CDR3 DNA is TGTGCCAGCAGACGGGACTCCAAAAGGAATGAAAAACTGTTTTTT.